The clone carrying this TCR beta chain is a singleton in its sample. The data were obtained in a study of CD8 T cells in Susac syndrome. Controls were healthy donors (matched for age and sex). TEMRA cells were enriched by FACS, and CD4+ and CD8+ T cells were negatively isolated. A quantity of about 0.5 to 1 ug RNA underwent reverse transcription using random hexamers. TCRdb recomputed calls from the immunoSEQ multiplex PCR reads with MiXCR, one row per CDR3 protein. The sample carries approximately 150,000 distinct CDR3 sequences, 94% recorded once. Germline assignment: CDR1 MNHEY and CDR2 SVGAGI. Trimming took off 0 bases at V and 9 bases at J, with 9 bases between the two ends. This CDR3 contains 13 residues.

The gene calls are TRBV6-5 and TRBJ2-1; D not certain. Input material: CD4+ T cells from PBMCs. This clonotype was sampled from a human donor in good health. CDR3 sequence (DNA): TGTGCCAGCAGTTACTCGGGTACTCTTGAGCAGTTCTTC. As protein: CASSYSGTLEQFF.